The T cell receptor beta chain described here comes from a study of cytomegalovirus exposure and HLA in healthy donors. Study outcomes and limitations: Most TCR sequences were uncommon, yet certain public TCRs appeared in many donors. Among TCR beta chains, those listed as cytomegalovirus-associated numbered under 200.

The repertoire was sequenced with immunoSEQ multiplex PCR; TCRdb's copy has only in-frame clones and lacks some. The data show 150,000 to 200,000 clones, around nine tenths seen once. On this clone itself: Its antigen remains unidentified.

The CDR3 is 11 amino acids. Trimming left V 2 bases short and J 9 bases short, with 8 bases between. Looked up from germline, CDR1 is MNHNS and CDR2 is SASEGT. The rearrangement links TRBV6-1 to TRBJ2-7; D is uncertain. The sequence derives from a man aged 30 to 45 in good health and CMV-seropositive. Material: PBMCs. CDR3 coding DNA: TGTGCCAGCAGTGAATACCCCCCGCAGTACTTC. This gives the protein CASSEYPPQYF.